This T cell receptor beta chain was recovered during a study of shared clonotypes between healthy human individuals. Study as a whole: The plates for each donor numbered three CD4 naive, three CD4 memory, two CD8 naive and one CD8 memory. The study, taken as a whole, reports: Generation probability values for non-shared clonotypes were lower than those for clonotypes shared by all four donors.

Concerning this clone itself: Its specificity is not known.

Deletions cut 6 bases from V and 5 bases from J, with 19 bases between. Germline-derived CDR1 and CDR2 are MDHEN and SYDVKM. This CDR3 spans 16 amino acids. The authors split each subset's genomic DNA evenly across several immunoSEQ plates. In the sorted-subset replicate PCRs, 150 to 200 ng DNA, roughly 29,000 T cell genomes, was used. Generated by immunoSEQ multiplex PCR, the TCRdb table keeps only in-frame clones and is missing some. The sample records approximately 2.5 million clones, around nine tenths being singletons. This TCR derives from a man aged 18 to 29 in good health. The chain combines TRBV28 with TRBJ2-2; D is perhaps TRBD1 (6 bases). The sequencing input was naive CD4+ T cells sorted from blood. Documented subset: CD45RA+ positively selected. The CDR3 protein is CASSPSSRGKTGELFF. The CDR3 DNA reads TGTGCCAGCAGCCCCTCCTCCAGGGGCAAAACCGGGGAGCTGTTTTTT.